The rows below give T cell receptor beta chains drawn from one sample of a study of CD8+CD57+ T cells in acquired aplastic anemia. In TCRdb, the reads were re-called with MiXCR into one record per CDR3 protein. The table has a few hundred thousand distinct CDR3 sequences, 56% seen once. Sequenced input: sorted CD4+, CD8+, or CD8+CD57+ T cells (not recorded which) from PBMCs. These receptors all stem from a human donor with aplastic anemia. Each CDR3 is given with its conserved first and last residue. Fields, in order: J gene, clone size, V gene, D gene, CDR3 DNA, CDR3 protein. The D gene is left open where the match is weak. Only part of the rows carry a size: once, few, many, or a class if the clone is expanded.

>TRBJ2-5|.|TRBV10-3|TRBD1
TGTGCCATCAGTGGGGGACAGGGGGAGACCCAGTACTTC
CAISGGQGETQYF
>TRBJ1-6|.|TRBV19|TRBD1
TGTGCCAGTAGTTTCGGACAGGAGCCAAATTCACCCCTCCACTTT
CASSFGQEPNSPLHF
>TRBJ2-5|.|TRBV29-1|.
TGCAGCGTTGGAGAGACCCAGTACTTC
CSVGETQYF
>TRBJ1-1|.|TRBV4-2|TRBD1
TGTGCCAGCGGTTCAGGGGGCGGCACTGAAGCTTTCTTT
CASGSGGGTEAFF
>TRBJ2-1|.|TRBV7-2|.
TGTGCCAGCAGCTTAGGTCTCTATGAGCAGTTCTTC
CASSLGLYEQFF
>TRBJ2-1|many|TRBV29-1|.
TGCAGCGTTGGGGTAGCGACCCAACGTTACAATGAGCAGTTCTTC
CSVGVATQRYNEQFF
>TRBJ1-5|.|TRBV19|.
TGTGCCAGTAGTATGGGGTTCCGACAGCTCAATCAGCCCCAGCATTTT
CASSMGFRQLNQPQHF
>TRBJ2-7|.|TRBV6-5|.
TGTGCCAGCAGCCAGCCCGGGCAGGGGTTTGGCGAGCAGTACTTC
CASSQPGQGFGEQYF
>TRBJ1-3|many|TRBV9|TRBD1
TGTGCCAGCAGAGGGGACAGCTCTGGAAACACCATATATTTT
CASRGDSSGNTIYF
>TRBJ2-2|many|TRBV19|.
TGTGCCAGTAGTATGTCGGGGGCCACCGGGGAGCTGTTTTTT
CASSMSGATGELFF
>TRBJ2-3|.|TRBV7-8|TRBD2
TGTGCCAGCAGCTTGACTAGCGGGGCCACATTACTTAGCACAGATACGCAGTATTTT
CASSLTSGATLLSTDTQYF
>TRBJ1-1|.|TRBV12-3/TRBV12-4|.
TGTGCCAGCAGTTCGACTAGCGGCCAATCGTTCCCCGAAGCTTTCTTT
CASSSTSGQSFPEAFF
>TRBJ2-1|.|TRBV20-1|TRBD2
TGCAGTGCTAGAGGGGGACTAACTAACAATGAGCAGTTCTTC
CSARGGLTNNEQFF
>TRBJ2-5|.|TRBV2|TRBD2
TGTGCCAGCAGCATGCGGAACGGGGGGATTGGAGAGACCCAGTACTTC
CASSMRNGGIGETQYF
>TRBJ2-5|.|TRBV6-1|TRBD2
TGTGCCAGCAGTTATCGGGGGGACCAAGAGACCCAGTACTTC
CASSYRGDQETQYF
>TRBJ2-2|many|TRBV5-6|.
TGTGCCAGCAGCTTGTATCTTACTCCGAACACCGGGGAGCTGTTTTTT
CASSLYLTPNTGELFF
>TRBJ1-4|many|TRBV20-1|.
TGCAGTAGTTCCTCAGGAGGCACTAATGAAAAACTGTTTTTT
CSSSSGGTNEKLFF
>TRBJ2-3|many|TRBV24-1|.
TGTGCCACCAGTGATTTCCCCGGCGTATCAGATACGCAGTATTTT
CATSDFPGVSDTQYF
>TRBJ1-1|.|TRBV18|.
TGTGCCAGCTCACTTACGAGGGACACTGAAGCTTTCTTC
CASSLTRDTEAFF
>TRBJ1-6|many|TRBV7-9|TRBD1
TGTGCCAGCAGCTTCCGGGGACAGAATAATTCACCCCTCCACTTT
CASSFRGQNNSPLHF
>TRBJ1-5|.|TRBV5-1|TRBD1
TGCGCCTCAAGGACAGGGAGGCGCAATCAGCCCCAGCATTTT
CASRTGRRNQPQHF
>TRBJ2-7|.|TRBV2|.
TGTGCCAGCAGTTATGACAGGAACTACGAGCAGTACTTC
CASSYDRNYEQYF
>TRBJ1-2|.|TRBV5-6|TRBD1
TGTGCCAGCAGCTTGCCGTCTGGGGACAGGGGCTACACCTTC
CASSLPSGDRGYTF
>TRBJ2-7|.|TRBV12-3/TRBV12-4|.
TGTGCCAGCAGCCCTGCGGACCGGGAGCAGTACTTC
CASSPADREQYF
>TRBJ2-5|.|TRBV20-1|.
TGCAGTGCTAGAGATCAAGGGGGCGGGGCGACAATAGAGACCCAGTACTTC
CSARDQGGGATIETQYF